Each of the 16 T cell receptor beta chains below was sequenced from the same sample in a study of Tregs in tolerant kidney transplant recipients. Measured with immunoSEQ multiplex PCR; TCRdb has only the in-frame clones, and not every one. In all, the sample yields roughly 48,000 clones. The sample in question was CD4+ T cells from blood, obtained before the transplant. The origin of the receptors is a human donor who received a combined kidney and bone marrow transplant.

Comment on this clone: The read gets to within 3 residues of the CDR3 end, and the germline J gene fills in the rest. The chain is built from TRBV7-7 and TRBJ2-5; 14 positions agree with TRBD2. The CDR3 is made up of 15 amino acids. The germline CDR1 and CDR2 sequences are SSHAT and FNYEAQ (reference sequence). Trimming at V came to 3 bases and at J to 5 bases, leaving 2 bases not matched to a gene. The CDR3 bases that were read are TGTGCCAGCAGCTTGGGACTAGCGGGAGTGGAGACC. It is translated as CASSLGLAGVET. The full CDR3 is CASSLGLAGVETQYF.

In regard to this clone: The read terminates 3 residues ahead of where the CDR3 ends, so the germline J gene completes it. The chain links TRBV30 to TRBJ2-7, with 8 bases lining up with TRBD2. Germline values: CDR1 GTSNPN, CDR2 SVGIG (reference sequence). The CDR3 contains 14 residues. V dropped 4 bases and J dropped 2; count of bases not matched to a gene: 7. The CDR3 region is CAWTSGLVPYEQYF. The sequenced part of the CDR3 DNA is TGTGCCTGGACCTCGGGACTAGTTCCCTACGAG.

In regard to this clone: The read finishes 3 residues shy of the CDR3 end, and the germline J gene is used to complete it. This chain joins TRBV6-2 or TRBV6-3 and TRBJ2-7, with 10 bases aligning to TRBD2. CDR3 length: 15 residues. Losses at the gene ends were 6 bases for V and 0 bases for J; bases not matched to a gene: 5. Germline lookup yields CDR1 MNHEY and CDR2 SVGEGT. The sequenced CDR3 bases are TGTGCCAGCAGGTCCGGGACTAGCGCCTCCTACGAG. This codes for CASRSGTSASYE. Given in full, the CDR3 is CASRSGTSASYEQYF.

As for this clone: The read falls 3 residues short of the CDR3 end, and the missing part is taken from the germline J gene. The chain carries TRBV30 and TRBJ1-6; TRBD1 matches 8 bases. The CDR3 covers 16 residues. V shed 4 bases, J shed 3 bases, and the junction held 8 bases outside the gene matches. Germline assignment: CDR1 GTSNPN and CDR2 SVGIG (reference sequence). The CDR3 sequence: CAWNRDRSIYNSPLHF. Partial CDR3 DNA: TGTGCCTGGAACCGGGACAGGTCAATCTATAATTCACCC.

The covered CDR3 bases are TGTGCCAGCAGCCGGGACAGGGGATCTTGGGGCGAG. It codes for CASSRDRGSWGE. The CDR3 as a whole reads CASSRDRGSWGEQYF. The rearrangement links TRBV11-2 to TRBJ2-7; 10 positions agree with TRBD1. The CDR3 end lies 3 residues beyond the end of the read and is filled in from the germline J gene. The CDR3 loop spans 15 amino acids. The germline V gene encodes CDR1 SGHAT and CDR2 FQNNGV. J lost 6 bases, V lost 5 bases, and 10 bases had no gene match.

To note about this clone: The read terminates 3 residues before the CDR3 end, so the remaining end is supplied by the germline J gene. The chain combines TRBV18 with TRBJ2-7; the D gene is possibly TRBD1 (6 bases). V was cut by 2 bases and J by 4 bases, with 18 bases left in between. The germline V gene encodes CDR1 KGHSH and CDR2 LQKENI. This CDR3 spans 16 amino acids. The CDR3 here is CASSPVGPGDGYEQYF. The DNA read from the CDR3 is TGTGCCAGCTCACCAGTCGGGCCAGGGGATGGGTACGAG.

The sequenced CDR3 bases are TGCGCCAGCAGCATAGGGACAGCTAGCACAGATACG. It yields the protein CASSIGTASTDT. The CDR3 as a whole reads CASSIGTASTDTQYF. The chain links TRBV5-1 to TRBJ2-3; 7 bases line up with TRBD1. The read terminates 3 residues ahead of where the CDR3 ends, so the germline J gene completes it. CDR3 length equals 15 residues. Germline loops: CDR1 SGHRS, CDR2 YFSETQ. V lost 4 bases, J lost 0 bases, and 5 bases stayed unmatched.

A note on this clone: The DNA ends 3 residues before the CDR3 does, and the rest of the CDR3 is filled in from the germline J gene. This chain connects TRBV20-1 to TRBJ2-1; 12 nucleotides line up with TRBD2. Trimming at V came to 0 bases and at J to 7 bases, leaving 1 base not matched to a gene. CDR1 is DFQATT and CDR2 is SNEGSKA in the germline V gene (reference sequence). The CDR3 loop spans 14 amino acids. CDR3 bases read: TGCAGTGCTAGAGACGGGACTAGCGGGAATGAG. As protein: CSARDGTSGNE. The entire CDR3 protein reads CSARDGTSGNEQFF.

On this clone itself: The missing CDR3 end, 3 residues past where the read stops, is filled in from the germline J gene. This chain connects TRBV2 to TRBJ1-5; D might be TRBD1 (6 bases). The CDR3 is 13 residues long. Germline CDR1 SNHLY, CDR2 FYNNEI. Trimming took 10 bases from V and 3 from J, leaving 13 bases between them. CDR3 DNA, as far as it was read: TGTGCCACCTCCCGGGACACCAATCAGCCC. Amino acid sequence: CATSRDTNQP. The full CDR3 protein is CATSRDTNQPQHF.

As concerns this clone: The CDR3 extends 3 residues past the end of the read, so its final part is completed from the germline J gene. The chain recombines TRBV20-1 with TRBJ2-5, with 11 bases lining up with TRBD2. In germline, CDR1 is DFQATT, CDR2 SNEGSKA (reference sequence). The CDR3 consists of 13 residues. With 5 bases clipped from V and 4 bases from J, the junction kept 3 bases outside the gene matches. Partial CDR3 DNA: TGCAGTGCTCGACTAGCGGGATCAGAGACC. Its protein product is CSARLAGSET. The full CDR3 reads CSARLAGSETQYF.

Remarks on this clone: The missing CDR3 end, 3 residues past where the read stops, is filled in from the germline J gene. The genes are TRBV6-1 and TRBJ1-6; 7 nucleotides match TRBD1. V lost 4 bases and J lost 3; bases outside the gene matches: 6. This CDR3 is built from 16 residues. CDR1 is MNHNS, CDR2 SASEGT, per germline. The CDR3 here is CASSGYRGDYNSPLHF. The covered CDR3 bases are TGTGCCAGCAGTGGGTACAGGGGAGACTATAATTCACCC.

In regard to this clone: The CDR3 is cut off 3 residues early in the read; its end comes from the germline J gene. The rearrangement uses TRBV30 and TRBJ2-1, with D maybe TRBD2 (6 bases). The CDR3 runs 14 residues. Trimming removed 8 bases at V and 6 bases at J, with 20 bases between. Germline CDR1 is GTSNPN and CDR2 is SVGIG (reference sequence). The sequenced part of the CDR3 DNA is TGTGCCCTAGGCGGGGCCCCGGACCCCAATGAG. Translated: CALGGAPDPNE. The whole CDR3 region reads CALGGAPDPNEQFF.

Details on this clone: Coverage ceases 3 residues before the CDR3 finishes, and the germline J gene fills in the end. The chain joins TRBV2 to TRBJ2-2; no reliable D call. V was clipped by 1 base and J by 1 base, with 10 bases between them. The length of the CDR3 is 16 residues. Germline V gene sequence: CDR1 SNHLY, CDR2 FYNNEI. The sequenced CDR3 bases are TGTGCCAGCAGTGAAGGAAGGAAGGGGAACACCGGGGAG. Protein: CASSEGRKGNTGE. The whole CDR3 is CASSEGRKGNTGELFF.

For this clone: The CDR3 goes on 3 residues after the read ends, and that part is filled in from the germline J gene. The V and J genes are TRBV23-1 and TRBJ2-2, with TRBD1 identical over 9 bases. TRBV23-1 counts as an open reading frame of uncertain function. Losses at the gene ends were 0 bases for V and 5 bases for J; bases not matched to a gene: 10. CDR3 size: 18 residues. CDR3 residues: CASSQSPGQGKGTGELFF. Incomplete CDR3 DNA: TGCGCCAGCAGTCAATCGCCGGGACAGGGTAAGGGAACCGGGGAG.

On this clone: The read stops 3 residues short of the end of the CDR3; the missing end is completed from the germline J gene. The chain employs TRBV7-6 and TRBJ2-5, with TRBD1 identical over 8 bases. The CDR3 spans 13 residues. V gave up 1 base and J gave up 5 bases; unmatched junction bases: 0. Germline lookup yields CDR1 SGHVS and CDR2 FNYEAQ. CDR3 protein: CASSLGTGETQYF. The DNA read from the CDR3 is TGTGCCAGCAGCTTAGGGACAGGGGAGACC.

With respect to this clone: The sequence runs out 3 residues before the end of the CDR3; the remainder is reconstructed from the germline J gene. This chain connects TRBV20-1 to TRBJ2-3; D ambiguous. Between the trimmed V and J ends, which lost 0 bases and 6 bases, there was a span of 7 bases. CDR3 length: 12 amino acids. CDR1 DFQATT and CDR2 SNEGSKA come from the germline V gene (reference sequence). CDR3 sequence: CSARESADTQYF. The covered CDR3 bases are TGCAGTGCTAGAGAAAGTGCGGATACG.